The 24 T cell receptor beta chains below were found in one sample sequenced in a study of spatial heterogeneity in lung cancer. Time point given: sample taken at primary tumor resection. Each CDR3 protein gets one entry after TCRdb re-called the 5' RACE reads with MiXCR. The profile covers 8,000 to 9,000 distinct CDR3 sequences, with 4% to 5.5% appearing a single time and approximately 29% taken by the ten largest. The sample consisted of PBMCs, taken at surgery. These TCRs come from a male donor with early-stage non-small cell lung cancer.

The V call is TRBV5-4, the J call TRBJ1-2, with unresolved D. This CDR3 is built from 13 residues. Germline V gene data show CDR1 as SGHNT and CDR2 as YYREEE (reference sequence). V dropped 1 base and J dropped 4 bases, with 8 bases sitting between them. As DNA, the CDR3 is TGTGCCAGCAGCTTGATGGGGTCCTATGGCTACACCTTC. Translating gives CASSLMGSYGYTF.

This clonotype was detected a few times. CDR3 protein: CASSKDRGAARDGYTF. The CDR3 coding sequence is TGTGCCAGCAGCAAGGACAGGGGCGCCGCGAGGGATGGCTACACCTTC. This chain joins TRBV7-9 and TRBJ1-2; 9 bases agree with TRBD1. Germline V CDR1 and CDR2: SEHNR, FQNEAQ (reference sequence). With V trimmed by 5 bases and J by 6 bases, 13 bases remained unmatched. This CDR3 contains 16 residues.

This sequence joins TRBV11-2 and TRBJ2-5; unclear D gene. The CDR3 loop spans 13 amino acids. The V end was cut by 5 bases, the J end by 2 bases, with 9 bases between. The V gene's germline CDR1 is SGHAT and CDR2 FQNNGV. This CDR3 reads CASSPGAQETQYF. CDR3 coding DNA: TGTGCCAGCAGCCCCGGAGCTCAAGAGACCCAGTACTTC.

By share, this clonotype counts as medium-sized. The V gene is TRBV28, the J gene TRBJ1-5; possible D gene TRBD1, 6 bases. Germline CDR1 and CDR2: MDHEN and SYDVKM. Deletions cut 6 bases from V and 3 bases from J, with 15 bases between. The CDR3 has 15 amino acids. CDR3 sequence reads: CASSEMTGPNQPQHF. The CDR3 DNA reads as TGTGCCAGCAGCGAAATGACAGGCCCCAATCAGCCCCAGCATTTT.

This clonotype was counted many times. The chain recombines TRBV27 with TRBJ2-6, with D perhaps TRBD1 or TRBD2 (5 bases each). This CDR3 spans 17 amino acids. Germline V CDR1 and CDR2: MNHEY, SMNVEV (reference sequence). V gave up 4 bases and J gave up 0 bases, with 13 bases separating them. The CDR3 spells CASSSLGAASGANVLTF. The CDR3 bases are TGTGCCAGCAGTTCTCTCGGGGCAGCCTCTGGGGCCAACGTCCTGACTTTC.

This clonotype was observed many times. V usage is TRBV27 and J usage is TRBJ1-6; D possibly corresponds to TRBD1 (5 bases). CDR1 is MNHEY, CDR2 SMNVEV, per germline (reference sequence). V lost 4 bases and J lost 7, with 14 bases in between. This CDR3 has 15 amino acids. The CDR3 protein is CASSSRRGENSPLHF. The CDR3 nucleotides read TGTGCCAGCAGTTCCCGCCGGGGCGAGAATTCACCCCTCCACTTT.

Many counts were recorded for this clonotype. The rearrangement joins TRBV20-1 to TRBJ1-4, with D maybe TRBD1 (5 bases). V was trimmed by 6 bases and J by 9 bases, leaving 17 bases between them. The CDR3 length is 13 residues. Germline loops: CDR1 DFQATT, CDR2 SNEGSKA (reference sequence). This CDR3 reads CSAESGTHKKLFF. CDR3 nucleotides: TGCAGTGCGGAATCCGGGACGCACAAAAAACTGTTTTTT.

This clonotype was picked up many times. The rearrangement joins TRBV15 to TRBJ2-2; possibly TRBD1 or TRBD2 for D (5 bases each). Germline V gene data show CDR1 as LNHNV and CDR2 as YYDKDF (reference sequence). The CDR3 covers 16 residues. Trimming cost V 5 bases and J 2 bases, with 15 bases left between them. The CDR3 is CATSSRRGLNTGELFF. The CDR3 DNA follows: TGTGCCACCAGCTCTCGACGGGGCCTCAACACCGGGGAGCTGTTTTTT. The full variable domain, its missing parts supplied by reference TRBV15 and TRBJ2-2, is DAMVIQNPRYQVTQFGKPVTLSCSQTLNHNVMYWYQQKSSQAPKLLFHYYDKDFNNEADTPDNFQSRRPNTSFCFLDIRSPGLGDTAMYLCATSSRRGLNTGELFFGEGSRLTVL.

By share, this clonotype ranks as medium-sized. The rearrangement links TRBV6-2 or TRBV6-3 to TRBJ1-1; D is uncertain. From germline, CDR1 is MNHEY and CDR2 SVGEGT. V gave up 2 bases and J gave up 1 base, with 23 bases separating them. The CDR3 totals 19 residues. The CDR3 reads CASSYGKKGRLAPNTEAFF. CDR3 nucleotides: TGTGCCAGCAGTTACGGGAAAAAAGGCAGACTAGCCCCGAACACTGAAGCTTTCTTT.

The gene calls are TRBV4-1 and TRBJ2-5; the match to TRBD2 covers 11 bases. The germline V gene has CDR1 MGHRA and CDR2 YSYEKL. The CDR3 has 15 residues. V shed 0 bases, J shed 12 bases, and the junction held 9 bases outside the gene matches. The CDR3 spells CASSQDLLAGALEYF. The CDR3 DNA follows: TGCGCCAGCAGCCAAGATTTACTAGCGGGGGCCCTAGAGTACTTC.

CDR3 residues: CASSPAGAIHGSPLHF. Here the CDR3 DNA reads TGTGCCAGCAGCCCCGCCGGTGCGATTCACGGCTCACCCCTCCACTTT. V is TRBV7-2 and J is TRBJ1-6; no definite D call. The CDR3 extends over 16 amino acids. Trimming took 5 bases from V and 10 from J, leaving 21 bases between them. Germline values: CDR1 SGHTA, CDR2 FQGNSA. Together with reference TRBV7-2 and TRBJ1-6, the CDR3 gives the full variable domain: GAGVSQSPSNKVTEKGKDVELRCDPISGHTALYWYRQSLGQGLEFLIYFQGNSAPDKSGLPSDRFSAERTGGSVSTLTIQRTQQEDSAVYLCASSPAGAIHGSPLHFGNGTRLTVT.

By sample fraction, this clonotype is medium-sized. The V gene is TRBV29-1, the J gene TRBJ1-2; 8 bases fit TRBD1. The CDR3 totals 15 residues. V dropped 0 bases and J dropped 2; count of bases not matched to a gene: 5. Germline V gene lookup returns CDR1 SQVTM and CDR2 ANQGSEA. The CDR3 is CSVEDPGQGNYGYTF. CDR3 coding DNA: TGCAGCGTTGAAGATCCAGGACAGGGAAACTATGGCTACACCTTC.

Here the CDR3 reads CASRSTGGGYEQYF. CDR3 bases: TGTGCCAGCAGGTCCACAGGGGGTGGCTACGAGCAGTACTTC. This chain links TRBV12-3 or TRBV12-4 with TRBJ2-7; 8 bases align to TRBD1. The CDR3 extends over 14 amino acids. V shed 6 bases, J shed 3 bases, and the junction held 7 bases outside the gene matches.

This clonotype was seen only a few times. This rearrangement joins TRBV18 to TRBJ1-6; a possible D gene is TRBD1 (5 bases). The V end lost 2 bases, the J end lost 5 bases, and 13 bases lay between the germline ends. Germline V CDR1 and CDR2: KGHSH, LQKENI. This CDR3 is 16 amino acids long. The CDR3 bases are TGTGCCAGCTCACCATATCGAGGGGCTGATAATTCACCCCTCCACTTT. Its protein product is CASSPYRGADNSPLHF. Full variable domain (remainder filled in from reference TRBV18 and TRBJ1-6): NAGVMQNPRHLVRRRGQEARLRCSPMKGHSHVYWYRQLPEEGLKFMVYLQKENIIDESGMPKERFSAEFPKEGPSILRIQQVVRGDSAAYFCASSPYRGADNSPLHFGNGTRLTVT.

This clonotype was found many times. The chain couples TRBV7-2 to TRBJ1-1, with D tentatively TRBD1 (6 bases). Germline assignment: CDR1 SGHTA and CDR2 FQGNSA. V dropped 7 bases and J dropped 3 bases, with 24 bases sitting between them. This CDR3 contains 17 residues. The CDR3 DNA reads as TGTGCCAGCAACCCAGGGGTCGTAGGGAAGGGATACACTGAAGCTTTCTTT. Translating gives CASNPGVVGKGYTEAFF.

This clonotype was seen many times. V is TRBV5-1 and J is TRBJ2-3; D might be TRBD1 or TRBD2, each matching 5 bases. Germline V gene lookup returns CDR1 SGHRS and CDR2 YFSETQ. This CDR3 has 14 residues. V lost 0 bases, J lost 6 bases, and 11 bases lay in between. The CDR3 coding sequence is TGCGCCAGCAGCTTGGAAGGGACCCCGGATACGCAGTATTTT. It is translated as CASSLEGTPDTQYF.

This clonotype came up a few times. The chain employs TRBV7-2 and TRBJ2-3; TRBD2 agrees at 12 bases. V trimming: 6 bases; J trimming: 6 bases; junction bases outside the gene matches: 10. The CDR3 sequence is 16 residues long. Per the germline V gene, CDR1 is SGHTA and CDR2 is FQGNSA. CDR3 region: CASSYKTSGGSDTQYF. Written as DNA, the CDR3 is TGTGCCAGCAGTTACAAAACTAGCGGGGGGTCGGATACGCAGTATTTT. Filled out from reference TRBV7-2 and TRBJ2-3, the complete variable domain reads GAGVSQSPSNKVTEKGKDVELRCDPISGHTALYWYRQSLGQGLEFLIYFQGNSAPDKSGLPSDRFSAERTGGSVSTLTIQRTQQEDSAVYLCASSYKTSGGSDTQYFGPGTRLTVL.

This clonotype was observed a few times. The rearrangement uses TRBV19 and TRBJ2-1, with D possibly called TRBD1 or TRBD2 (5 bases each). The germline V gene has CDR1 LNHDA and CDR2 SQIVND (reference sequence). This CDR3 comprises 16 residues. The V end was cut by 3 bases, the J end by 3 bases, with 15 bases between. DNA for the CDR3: TGTGCCAGTAGTATCCTCGGGGCGATAGGCTACAATGAGCAGTTCTTC. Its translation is CASSILGAIGYNEQFF.

This CDR3 reads CASASGGADTQYF. The CDR3 DNA reads as TGTGCCAGCGCCTCAGGGGGGGCAGATACGCAGTATTTT. V and J are TRBV6-1 and TRBJ2-3; D is possibly TRBD1 or TRBD2 (7 bases each). The length of the CDR3 is 13 residues. CDR1 and CDR2 (germline): MNHNS, SASEGT. With 8 bases removed from V and 4 bases from J, the gap between germline ends came to 13 bases.

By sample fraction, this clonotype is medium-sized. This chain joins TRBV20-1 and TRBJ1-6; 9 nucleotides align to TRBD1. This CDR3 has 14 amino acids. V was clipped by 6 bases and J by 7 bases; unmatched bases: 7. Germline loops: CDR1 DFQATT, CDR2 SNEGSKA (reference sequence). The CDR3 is CSATGQGDNSPLHF. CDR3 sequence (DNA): TGCAGTGCCACGGGACAGGGAGACAATTCACCCCTCCACTTT.

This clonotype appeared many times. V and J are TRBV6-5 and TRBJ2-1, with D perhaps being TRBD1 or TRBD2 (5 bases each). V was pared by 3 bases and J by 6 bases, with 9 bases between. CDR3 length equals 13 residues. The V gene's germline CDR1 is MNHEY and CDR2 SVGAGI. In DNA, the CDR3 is TGTGCCAGCAGTTATGCAGGGACCAATGAGCAGTTCTTC. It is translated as CASSYAGTNEQFF.

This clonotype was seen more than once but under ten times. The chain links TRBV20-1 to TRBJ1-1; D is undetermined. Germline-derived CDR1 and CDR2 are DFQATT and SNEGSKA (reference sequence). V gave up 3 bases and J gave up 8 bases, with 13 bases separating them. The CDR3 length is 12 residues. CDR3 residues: CSASYPSLEAFF. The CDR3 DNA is TGCAGTGCTAGCTATCCGTCCTTGGAAGCTTTCTTT.

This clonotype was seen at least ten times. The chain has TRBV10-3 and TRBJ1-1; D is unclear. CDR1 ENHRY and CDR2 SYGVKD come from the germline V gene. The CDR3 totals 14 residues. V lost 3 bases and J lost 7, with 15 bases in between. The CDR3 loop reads CAISDPNGGVEAFF. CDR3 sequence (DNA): TGTGCCATCAGTGATCCCAATGGTGGAGTTGAAGCTTTCTTT.

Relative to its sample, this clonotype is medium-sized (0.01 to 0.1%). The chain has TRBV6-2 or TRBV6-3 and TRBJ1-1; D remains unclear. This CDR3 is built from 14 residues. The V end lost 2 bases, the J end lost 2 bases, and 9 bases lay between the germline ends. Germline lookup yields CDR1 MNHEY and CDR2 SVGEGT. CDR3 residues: CASSYGLPNTEAFF. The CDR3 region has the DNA TGTGCCAGCAGTTACGGTCTACCCAACACTGAAGCTTTCTTT.